These T cell receptor beta chains were read from a single sample in a study of identical twins. Each CDR3 protein is one row after TCRdb ran MiXCR on the 5' RACE reads. In the table there are around 220,000 distinct CDR3 sequences, about an eighth of which are singletons. The sequenced material came from memory (CD45RO+) T cells sorted from blood. These receptors all stem from a woman under 30 in good health. Each CDR3 is given with its conserved first and last residue. Fields, in order: V gene, clone size, D gene, J gene, CDR3 DNA, CDR3 protein. The D gene is left open where the match is weak. Not all rows give a size; the values are once, few, many and, for expanded clones, a class.

TRBV10-2,-,-,TRBJ1-3,TGCGCCTGCACCCGGGATCTCGGAAACACCATATATTTT,CACTRDLGNTIYF
TRBV3-1,few,-,TRBJ1-6,TGTGCCAGCAGCCAGGGGGTCTTGAATTCACCCCTCCACTTT,CASSQGVLNSPLHF
TRBV12-3/TRBV12-4,-,TRBD2,TRBJ2-3,TGTGCCAGCAGACAGCGGGAGGAGGGGGATACGCAGTATTTT,CASRQREEGDTQYF
TRBV5-1,many,-,TRBJ2-2,TGCGCCAGCAGCTTGAGGTCAGGGGACCACCGGGAGCTGTTTTTT,CASSLRSGDHRELFF
TRBV20-1,-,TRBD1,TRBJ2-5,TGCAGTGCTCCCATCGGGGACAGGGGATTAGAGACCCAGTACTTC,CSAPIGDRGLETQYF
TRBV4-1,many,-,TRBJ1-2,TGCGCCAGCAGCCAAGATCCCCGGGGAACGGGCTACACCTTC,CASSQDPRGTGYTF
TRBV19,-,-,TRBJ1-4,TGTGCCAGTAGCGGGACCGCAACTAATGAAAAACTGTTTTTT,CASSGTATNEKLFF
TRBV20-1,-,-,TRBJ1-2,TGCAGTGCTAGAGATACCGGCAGCCAATATGGCTACACCTTC,CSARDTGSQYGYTF
TRBV9,-,TRBD2,TRBJ2-2,TGTGCCAGCAGCGAGAGGACTAGGGAGAACACCGGGGAGCTGTTTTTT,CASSERTRENTGELFF
TRBV5-6,few,-,TRBJ2-7,TGTGCCAGCAACAATGACGTCTCCTACGAGCAGTACTTC,CASNNDVSYEQYF
TRBV20-1,-,-,TRBJ2-3,TGCAGTATCGACAGGTTGTCCACAGATACGCAGTATTTT,CSIDRLSTDTQYF
TRBV10-1,-,-,TRBJ2-3,TGCGCCAGCAGTGAGCCTGGCACAGATACGCAGTATTTT,CASSEPGTDTQYF
TRBV20-1,many,-,TRBJ1-6,TGCAGTGCCGACGCGAAAGGGGCGGGGTCACCCCTCCACTTT,CSADAKGAGSPLHF
TRBV20-1,-,-,TRBJ2-3,TGCAGTGCTTGGATGGATACGCAGTATTTT,CSAWMDTQYF
TRBV27,few,-,TRBJ1-2,TGTGCCAGCAGTTTATCAAGTCAGGCGGGTAACTATGGCTACACCTTC,CASSLSSQAGNYGYTF
TRBV7-9,many,TRBD2,TRBJ2-7,TGTGCCAGCAGCTTTGCCACTAGCGGAAACTACGAGCAGTACTTC,CASSFATSGNYEQYF
TRBV6-1,-,-,TRBJ2-7,TGTGCCAGCAGTGAAACGGGAGCAAGCTCCTACGAGCAGTACTTC,CASSETGASSYEQYF
TRBV7-8,few,-,TRBJ2-3,TGTGCCAGCAGCTTAGCGCTTTACAGGAGCACAGATACGCAGTATTTT,CASSLALYRSTDTQYF
TRBV18,-,-,TRBJ1-2,TGTGCCAGCTCTTCGGGGAACGGTGGCTACACCTTC,CASSSGNGGYTF
TRBV24-1,-,-,TRBJ2-3,TGTGCCACCAGTGATTCAGGGAGGTCAGATACGCAGTATTTT,CATSDSGRSDTQYF
TRBV20-1,-,-,TRBJ1-1,TGCAGTGCTAGATTGAGCGGATTGAACACTGAAGCTTTCTTT,CSARLSGLNTEAFF
TRBV10-3,few,TRBD1,TRBJ1-2,TGTGCCATCAGTGGACAGGGAGCCTTCTATGGCTACACCTTC,CAISGQGAFYGYTF
TRBV20-1,-,-,TRBJ1-1,TGCAGTGCTACGGATAAGTACACTGAAGCTTTCTTT,CSATDKYTEAFF
TRBV5-6,few,-,TRBJ1-6,TGTGCCAGCAGCTTGTCAAGGGAGGCATTACCCCTCCACTTT,CASSLSREALPLHF
TRBV7-9,-,-,TRBJ1-2,TGTGCCAGCAGCCCCACAGGGTTAGGCTACACCTTC,CASSPTGLGYTF
TRBV5-1,few,TRBD2,TRBJ2-7,TGCGCCAGCAGCTTACTAAGCCTAGCGGGAGGCCTAAACGAGCAGTACTTC,CASSLLSLAGGLNEQYF
TRBV12-3/TRBV12-4,many,-,TRBJ2-5,TGTGCCAGCAGTACTAGCCGTAGGGAGACCCAGTACTTC,CASSTSRRETQYF
TRBV3-1,few,-,TRBJ1-1,TGTGCCAGCAGCCAGACCCAGTTCGGCGAAGCTTTCTTT,CASSQTQFGEAFF
TRBV16,-,-,TRBJ1-1,TGTGCCAGCAGCCCCAACAGGGAAATCGCTTTCTTT,CASSPNREIAFF
TRBV7-8,-,TRBD1,TRBJ1-1,TGTGCCAGCAGCTCTGGACAGGGAGCTAACACTGAAGCTTTCTTT,CASSSGQGANTEAFF
TRBV20-1,-,-,TRBJ2-1,TGCAGTGCTAGGCCATGGAGGGAGCAGTTCTTC,CSARPWREQFF
TRBV14,few,-,TRBJ2-7,TGTGCCAGCAGCCGCAGAACAGGGCCGTTCTACTTC,CASSRRTGPFYF
TRBV29-1,many,TRBD1,TRBJ1-2,TGCAGCGTCGGCGGACAGGGGATCTATGGCTACACCTTC,CSVGGQGIYGYTF
TRBV29-1,-,TRBD2,TRBJ2-1,TGCAGCGTGTCCGGGACTAGCGGGAGAAGCGAGCAGTTCTTC,CSVSGTSGRSEQFF
TRBV6-1,few,-,TRBJ2-5,TGTGCCAGTTCTCCCAGGGCGTCCGAGACCCAGTACTTC,CASSPRASETQYF
TRBV11-2,-,-,TRBJ2-7,TGTGCCAGCAGCGCACGACGGGGGAGCTCCTACGAGCAGTACTTC,CASSARRGSSYEQYF
TRBV20-1,few,TRBD1,TRBJ2-7,TGCAGTGCTGGACAGGGCCGCTACGAGCAGTACTTC,CSAGQGRYEQYF
TRBV6-2/TRBV6-3,-,-,TRBJ2-2,TGTGCCAGCAGATCTGGCAACACGAACACCGGGGAGCTGTTTTTT,CASRSGNTNTGELFF
TRBV7-9,-,TRBD1,TRBJ2-4,TGTGCCAGCAGCCGGGGGACAGGGGTGAGCATTCAGTACTTC,CASSRGTGVSIQYF
TRBV12-5,-,-,TRBJ2-5,TGTGCTAGTGGTTTGGGGAGTGGATTGGAGACCCAGTACTTC,CASGLGSGLETQYF
TRBV20-1,-,-,TRBJ1-2,TGCAGTGCTAGTGACCGACCCTCCTATGGCTACACCTTC,CSASDRPSYGYTF
TRBV18,-,-,TRBJ1-1,TGTGCCAGCTCACCATCCCGGGGAGAAAGCACTGAAGCTTTCTTT,CASSPSRGESTEAFF
TRBV15,few,TRBD1,TRBJ2-1,TGTGCCACCAGCAGAGGTTACCCCGGACAGGGCTACAATGAGCAGTTCTTC,CATSRGYPGQGYNEQFF
TRBV20-1,-,-,TRBJ2-7,TGCAGTGCTTGGGCCGACCCAGGGGCCTACGAGCAGTACTTC,CSAWADPGAYEQYF
TRBV20-1,once,TRBD2,TRBJ2-1,TGCAGTGCTAGAGTCTGGACTAGCGGTAGTTCCTACAATGAGCAGTTCTTC,CSARVWTSGSSYNEQFF
TRBV7-9,-,-,TRBJ2-2,TGTGCCAGCAGCTTAGAGTTTGCGGGTCCTATCGGGGAGCTGTTTTTT,CASSLEFAGPIGELFF
TRBV6-1,-,-,TRBJ2-7,TGTGCCAGCCAGCGACAACCGGGACGAGAGGCAATTGAGCAGTACTTC,CASQRQPGREAIEQYF
TRBV20-1,few,-,TRBJ2-7,TGCAGTGCTAGAGGCCAGCTCTCGAACTACGAGCAGTACTTC,CSARGQLSNYEQYF
TRBV10-3,once,TRBD2,TRBJ2-2,TGTGCCATCAGTGAGCTTCCTCCCGGGACTAGCGGAAACACCGGGGAGCTGTTTTTT,CAISELPPGTSGNTGELFF
TRBV20-1,-,TRBD1,TRBJ1-5,TGCAGTGCTAGAGATGGAACAGGGGCTCGCAATCAGCCCCAGCATTTT,CSARDGTGARNQPQHF